A single sample gave rise to the 25 T cell receptor beta chains below, sequenced in a study of blood T cell repertoires in COVID-19 (dated by TCRdb to about 2020). Library generation was performed with the immunoSEQ multiplex PCR assay. In its TCRdb copy, this immuneACCESS table keeps in-frame sequences only and misses some clones. Where compared with another copy, unresolved V genes explain less than half of these, and the others have no known cause. The sample table lists approximately 250,000 clones, around nine tenths of them with a count of one. The ten largest clones take up roughly 5% of the sample. The material sequenced was peripheral blood. Receptors were obtained from a woman in her sixties with COVID-19, enrolled during active disease.

The chain couples TRBV4-3 to TRBJ2-2, with D tentatively TRBD2 (7 bases). Per the germline V gene, CDR1 is LGHNA and CDR2 is YSLEER. Trimming pared 0 bases from V and 6 bases from J, leaving 11 bases between. The CDR3 length is 15 residues. The CDR3 protein is CASSQEGGGAGELFF. The CDR3 DNA follows: TGCGCCAGCAGCCAAGAGGGCGGGGGCGCCGGGGAGCTGTTTTTT.

The chain is built from TRBV28 and TRBJ2-4; 8 bases agree with TRBD2. The germline V gene encodes CDR1 MDHEN and CDR2 SYDVKM. V was pared by 6 bases and J by 16 bases, with 17 bases of the junction left unmatched. The CDR3 spans 14 residues. Here the CDR3 reads CASSPLSGAREAYF. In DNA, the CDR3 is TGTGCCAGCAGCCCTCTTAGCGGGGCCAGGGAAGCATACTTC.

The genes are TRBV11-1 and TRBJ2-5, with TRBD2 matching 12 bases. Looked up from germline, CDR1 is SGHAT and CDR2 is FQDESV (reference sequence). CDR3 length: 19 residues. The junction had 13 bases not matched to a gene; V was cut back by 0 bases and J by 5 bases. Here the CDR3 reads CASSLALVTTSGSLETQYF. DNA for the CDR3: TGTGCCAGCAGCTTAGCGCTAGTCACGACTAGCGGGAGTTTGGAGACCCAGTACTTC.

The chain recombines TRBV5-6 with TRBJ1-1, with 9 bases lining up with TRBD1. V gave up 4 bases and J gave up 4 bases; unmatched junction bases: 5. CDR1 and CDR2 (germline): SGHDT, YYEEEE. CDR3 length: 14 residues. Written as DNA, the CDR3 is TGTGCCAGCAGCAGGACAGGGGTCCTCACTGAAGCTTTCTTT. Its protein is CASSRTGVLTEAFF.

The chain carries TRBV30 and TRBJ2-3; unclear D gene. CDR1 and CDR2 (germline): GTSNPN, SVGIG (reference sequence). This CDR3 contains 13 residues. V lost 2 bases and J lost 4, with 10 bases in between. The CDR3 coding sequence is TGTGCCTGGAGTCTAATTAGCTCAGATACGCAGTATTTT. Translated: CAWSLISSDTQYF.

The chain couples TRBV14 to TRBJ2-5; 13 bases map to TRBD2. The CDR3 loop spans 17 amino acids. Germline CDR1 is SGHDN and CDR2 is FVKESK. The ends lost 4 bases at V and 4 bases at J; junction bases unmatched: 9. The CDR3 nucleotides read TGTGCCAGCAGCCCCCGTACTAGCGGGAGGGCCACAGAGACCCAGTACTTC. The encoded protein is CASSPRTSGRATETQYF.

This clone was counted only a few times. The V gene is TRBV28, the J gene TRBJ2-3; D unresolved. V lost 6 bases to trimming and J lost 9 bases, with 16 bases between them. The CDR3 is 13 amino acids. CDR1 MDHEN and CDR2 SYDVKM come from the germline V gene. CDR3 amino acids: CASSQSRGWTQYF. DNA of the CDR3: TGTGCCAGCAGCCAAAGTCGAGGCTGGACGCAGTATTTT.

This clone has a single count. The chain combines TRBV27 with TRBJ2-7; the match to TRBD2 covers 8 bases. Germline lookup yields CDR1 MNHEY and CDR2 SMNVEV (reference sequence). This CDR3 is built from 15 residues. With V trimmed by 6 bases and J by 5 bases, 12 bases remained unmatched. CDR3 loop: CASSPLSGSRDEQYF. In DNA, the CDR3 is TGTGCCAGCAGCCCCCTCAGCGGGAGTAGGGACGAGCAGTACTTC.

The chain is built from TRBV5-1 and TRBJ1-6; TRBD1 matches at 7 bases. The trim removed 3 bases at V and 7 bases at J, leaving 4 bases unmatched. The V gene's germline CDR1 is SGHRS and CDR2 YFSETQ. The CDR3 contains 14 residues. In DNA, the CDR3 is TGCGCCAGCAGCTGGGGGACAGAAAATTCACCCCTCCACTTT. This sequence encodes CASSWGTENSPLHF.

The chain links TRBV18 to TRBJ2-7; 9 bases are a match to TRBD1. V trimming: 3 bases; J trimming: 0 bases; junction bases outside the gene matches: 9. The CDR3 consists of 17 residues. CDR1 is KGHSH and CDR2 is LQKENI in the germline V gene. CDR3 nucleotides: TGTGCCAGCTCACCCCTGGGACAGGGCAGGAGCTCCTACGAGCAGTACTTC. It yields the protein CASSPLGQGRSSYEQYF.

V usage is TRBV5-1 and J usage is TRBJ2-7; 12 bases match TRBD2. The length of the CDR3 is 15 residues. The germline gives CDR1 SGHRS, CDR2 YFSETQ. V shed 1 base, J shed 4 bases, and the junction held 3 bases outside the gene matches. CDR3 protein: CASSLTLAGGYEQYF. For the CDR3, the DNA is TGCGCCAGCAGCTTGACTCTAGCGGGGGGGTACGAGCAGTACTTC.

The chain carries TRBV28 and TRBJ1-1, with TRBD1 matching 9 bases. V dropped 5 bases and J dropped 7; count of bases not matched to a gene: 5. In germline, CDR1 is MDHEN, CDR2 SYDVKM. The CDR3 contains 13 residues. CDR3 sequence reads: CASSRDRVGEAFF. CDR3 nucleotide sequence: TGTGCCAGCAGTCGGGACAGGGTCGGTGAAGCTTTCTTT.

This clone was picked up a small number of times. Other nucleotide sequences from this sample produce the same CDR3. V and J are TRBV20-1 and TRBJ2-7, with 7 positions matching TRBD2. Germline loops: CDR1 DFQATT, CDR2 SNEGSKA (reference sequence). J gave up 4 bases and V 3 bases, and 0 bases lay outside the gene matches. The CDR3 runs to 11 residues. The chain's CDR3 is CSARGGYEQYF. The CDR3 region has the DNA TGCAGTGCTAGGGGGGGGTACGAGCAGTACTTC.

This chain links TRBV7-3 with TRBJ2-5; the match to TRBD1 covers 7 bases. The CDR3 extends over 13 amino acids. Looked up from germline, CDR1 is SGHTA and CDR2 is FQGTGA. The V and J ends lost 5 bases and 5 bases, in that order; junction bases with no gene match: 5. The CDR3 here is CASSLDRVETQYF. The CDR3 coding sequence is TGTGCCAGCAGCCTCGACAGGGTCGAGACCCAGTACTTC. The variable domain in full, with the rest retrieved from reference TRBV7-3 and TRBJ2-5, is GAGVSQTPSNKVTEKGKYVELRCDPISGHTALYWYRQSLGQGPEFLIYFQGTGAADDSGLPNDRFFAVRPEGSVSTLKIQRTERGDSAVYLCASSLDRVETQYFGPGTRLLVL.

This chain uses TRBV4-2 with TRBJ2-7, with TRBD2 matching 11 bases. The V gene's germline CDR1 is LGHNA and CDR2 YNFKEQ. The CDR3 loop spans 15 amino acids. V was clipped by 2 bases and J by 1 base; unmatched bases: 1. CDR3 sequence: CASSQLAGGSYEQYF. The CDR3 nucleotides are TGTGCCAGCAGCCAACTAGCGGGAGGTTCCTACGAGCAGTACTTC.

The rearrangement links TRBV6-1 to TRBJ2-5, with 8 bases aligning to TRBD2. The length of the CDR3 is 14 residues. V dropped 8 bases and J dropped 5; count of bases not matched to a gene: 10. Germline V gives CDR1 MNHNS, CDR2 SASEGT. The CDR3 region is CASLRAGGGETQYF. CDR3 bases: TGTGCCAGCCTCAGGGCGGGAGGAGGGGAGACCCAGTACTTC.

The V and J genes are TRBV9 and TRBJ1-2; D unclear. CDR3 size: 14 residues. The germline CDR1 and CDR2 sequences are SGDLS and YYNGEE. Between the trimmed V and J ends, which lost 0 bases and 7 bases, there was a span of 13 bases. CDR3 DNA sequence: TGTGCCAGCAGCGTAGATGCCGCAAAGAGTGGCTACACCTTC. Its protein product is CASSVDAAKSGYTF.

The V gene is TRBV10-3, the J gene TRBJ1-4; TRBD1 might be the D (5 bases). The germline V gene encodes CDR1 ENHRY and CDR2 SYGVKD. Trimming took 5 bases from V and 0 from J, leaving 10 bases between them. This CDR3 contains 15 residues. DNA of the CDR3: TGTGCCATCAGTACGGGGGGGACAACTAATGAAAAACTGTTTTTT. Protein product: CAISTGGTTNEKLFF.

The rearrangement uses TRBV7-2 and TRBJ2-2; 10 bases line up with TRBD2. CDR1 SGHTA and CDR2 FQGNSA come from the germline V gene. With 10 bases clipped from V and 4 bases from J, the junction kept 18 bases outside the gene matches. The CDR3 has 18 residues. CDR3: CATPTGRASGSPTGELFF. For the CDR3, the DNA is TGTGCCACCCCAACCGGGAGGGCTAGCGGGAGTCCCACCGGGGAGCTGTTTTTT.

This sequence joins TRBV6-5 and TRBJ2-1, with 8 bases aligning to TRBD2. Germline V gene data show CDR1 as MNHEY and CDR2 as SVGAGI. Losses at the gene ends were 0 bases for V and 6 bases for J; bases not matched to a gene: 7. This CDR3 comprises 16 residues. The CDR3 loop reads CASSYSPVAGGNEQFF. The DNA of the CDR3 is TGTGCCAGCAGTTACTCCCCAGTCGCGGGAGGCAATGAGCAGTTCTTC.

V is TRBV4-3 and J is TRBJ2-1; 7 nucleotides agree with TRBD2. Germline V gives CDR1 LGHNA, CDR2 YSLEER. CDR3 length equals 13 residues. V shed 1 base and J 15 bases; nucleotides not matched to a gene: 9. This CDR3 is CASSQATAGSLFF. For the CDR3, the DNA is TGCGCCAGCAGCCAAGCAACAGCGGGAAGTCTGTTCTTC.

The J gene is TRBJ2-3, the V gene TRBV5-6; 7 nucleotides align to TRBD2. The V and J ends lost 4 bases and 6 bases, in that order; junction bases with no gene match: 8. CDR3 length equals 14 residues. The germline gives CDR1 SGHDT, CDR2 YYEEEE. In DNA form, the CDR3 reads TGTGCCAGCAGCGGTGACGCGGGAGTGGATACGCAGTATTTT. This codes for CASSGDAGVDTQYF. Variable domain in full (rest from reference TRBV5-6 and TRBJ2-3): DAGVTQSPTHLIKTRGQQVTLRCSPKSGHDTVSWYQQALGQGPQFIFQYYEEEERQRGNFPDRFSGHQFPNYSSELNVNALLLGDSALYLCASSGDAGVDTQYFGPGTRLTVL.

The chain is built from TRBV19 and TRBJ1-5, with D possibly TRBD1 on 5 matching bases. The germline V gene encodes CDR1 LNHDA and CDR2 SQIVND (reference sequence). V shed 1 base and J shed 4 bases, with 11 bases lying between them. The CDR3 spans 15 residues. DNA for the CDR3: TGTGCCAGTAGTATAGTGGGGGGTGCAAATCAGCCCCAGCATTTT. Its protein is CASSIVGGANQPQHF.

This chain joins TRBV28 and TRBJ2-5; 9 bases match TRBD2. Germline V gene sequence: CDR1 MDHEN, CDR2 SYDVKM. CDR3 length equals 20 residues. The trim removed 6 bases at V and 0 bases at J, leaving 20 bases unmatched. CDR3 coding DNA: TGTGCCAGCAGGGCTACCCCCGGGGTTAGCGGGAGTAATAACCAAGAGACCCAGTACTTC. Protein sequence: CASRATPGVSGSNNQETQYF. Full variable domain (remainder filled in from reference TRBV28 and TRBJ2-5): DVKVTQSSRYLVKRTGEKVFLECVQDMDHENMFWYRQDPGLGLRLIYFSYDVKMKEKGDIPEGYSVSREKKERFSLILESASTNQTSMYLCASRATPGVSGSNNQETQYFGPGTRLLVL.

This clone was seen once. The gene calls are TRBV7-2 and TRBJ2-1; 7 bases match TRBD1. The CDR3 is 13 amino acids. CDR1 is SGHTA and CDR2 is FQGNSA in the germline V gene. V shed 4 bases and J 10 bases; nucleotides not matched to a gene: 7. The CDR3 nucleotides read TGTGCCAGCAGCTCCAGGGGGACAGAAGAGCAGTTCTTC. It yields the protein CASSSRGTEEQFF.